This T cell receptor (beta chain) was sequenced in a study of shared clonotypes between healthy human individuals. In the authors' methods: Without quality scores, immunoSEQ junctional reads could not be filtered like full-length reads. The repertoire was sequenced with immunoSEQ multiplex PCR; TCRdb's copy has only in-frame clones and lacks some. The DNA was the basis for D and trimming; V, J and clone size are from that table. The sample has about half a million clones, more than 75% seen once. As regards this clone: The antigen remains undetermined. A junction end diverges from the germline sequence, so it may reflect a read error.

Study-wide findings and caveats: Donor clonotype sharing was expected to depend on sequencing depth.

About 100 million PBMCs per unsorted sample were used for genomic DNA. The clonotype was recovered from a woman in her 40s in good health. Some clones in this sample may be carry-over from other donors' samples. Sequenced sample: PBMCs.

DNA of the CDR3: TGCGCCAGCAGCTTGGGGCAGTCCGCCGGTGAGATCTTC. Translated: CASSLGQSAGEIF. The chain carries TRBV5-1 and TRBJ2-1; D is unclear. This CDR3 is built from 13 residues. CDR1 and CDR2 (germline): SGHRS, YFSETQ.